This T cell receptor (beta chain) was documented in a study of cytomegalovirus exposure and HLA in healthy donors (dated by TCRdb to the late 2010s). With regard to the full study: In an earlier analysis of some 610 of the donors, roughly 300 Gb of sequence data and 90 million to 120 million unique TCR beta sequences from roughly 190 million T cells were reported. About 280 gigabases of sequencing data and approximately 80 million unique TCR sequences were included in an early release covering around 650 HLA-typed donors. Of the 300 to 400 genotyped donors, roughly 80% fell in the genetic ancestry cluster associated with self-reported Caucasian donors. The aim of the study was to test whether cataloging public T cell receptors could identify signatures of past pathogen exposure. The T cell repertoires of around 670 subjects were profiled by immunosequencing and related to cytomegalovirus serostatus. In addition to the first cohort of around 670 subjects, a separate validation cohort of over 90 different subjects was used. To predict cytomegalovirus infection status, the study brought together high-throughput TCR immunosequencing, statistical association of individual TCRs with disease status, and machine learning. A later analysis re-examined previously published TCR beta repertoires from over 500 donors and added high-resolution HLA genotyping to investigate patterns of TCR occurrence. In the later analysis, no new phenotypic data were used to find candidate immune exposures; instead, reliance was placed on TCR beta sequences and their occurrence across donors. An earlier analysis of approximately 630 of the donors applied high-throughput TCR beta sequencing to assess whether each TCR beta V gene segment acted as functional or pseudogenic. Donor age, sex, ethnicity and CMV serostatus were collected together with the repertoire data. Genome-wide SNP genotypes for about 55% of the roughly 670 donors were used in a later genetic analysis, which treated that subset as a discovery cohort. Every repertoire in the discovery cohort had been generated on one and the same sequencing platform. Class I and class II HLA loci were covered by the typing at four-digit resolution. The number of typed donors differed by locus: about 620-640 for A, B, C, DRB1 and DQB1; 522 for DQA1; approximately 600 for DPA1; and some 430 for DPB1. Because of strong linkage in the cohort, five DR-DQ haplotypes were treated as single units for association and clustering. On average, over 200,000 unique TCR beta nucleotide sequences were sequenced per donor among some 420 genotyped donors of the cohort, with 15% to 20% of those sequences being non-productive. What the work shows at the level of the full study, not this receptor alone: Linkage disequilibrium might explain the correlated functional status among segregating V segments, but an unknown experimental factor could not be excluded. In vitro tests confirmed that a few of the cytomegalovirus-associated TCR beta chains recognize cytomegalovirus antigens. A total of fewer than 200 TCR beta chains were listed by the study as associated with cytomegalovirus. In a later analysis, several top co-occurrence clusters were reported to appear linked to parvovirus B19, influenza, CMV and Epstein-Barr virus. For the cohort, immune exposure information was limited to CMV serostatus. Cytomegalovirus status was reported to be diagnosed by the classifier with high specificity and sensitivity in both the original and validation cohorts. The authors suggested that the approach could potentially be generalized to other disease states and immunological phenotypes. When HLA alleles, especially DR and DQ, strongly co-occurred, attributing TCR associations to individual alleles was difficult. In a later analysis, the rate of TCR association differed among HLA loci, with DRB1 alleles having the most associated TCRs and HLA-C alleles having the fewest. The presence/absence analyses assumed that sequencing depth was roughly uniform across donors, and that assumption may not be true. In a later analysis, HLA-associated TCR beta chains were found to be more clonally expanded and to have lower generation probabilities than equally common non-associated chains. A later genetic analysis associated a missense DCLRE1C variant with V-gene and J-gene trimming of TCR beta chains, and an independent cohort replicated the association. A further reported finding was that TCR beta sequences accurately predicted the HLA-A and HLA-B alleles for most subjects in the first cohort. Because the 87-base-pair reads could not distinguish some IMGT-functional V segments, including TRBV6-2 and TRBV6-3, those segments were excluded. Most CMV-associated TCR beta chains appeared to be HLA-restricted in a later analysis, and the HLA associations seemed to be driven largely by CMV exposure. Most TCR sequences were observed very rarely across donors, whereas some public TCRs were present in many individuals. Because counts were too low, under 20 rarely observed V segments, including chromosome 9 orphons, were left out of the earlier analysis of a few hundred of the donors. Because HLA typing was missing for some donors at each locus, association tests included only the typed subset. A group of highly shared sequence variants was considered likely to be a technical artifact of the sequencing pipeline. The cohort was sequenced for TCR beta chains only, and without alpha or paired-chain data the features that could be detected were limited. In a later analysis, around 17,000 TCR beta sequences were associated with specific HLA alleles at a false discovery rate of 0.05. Compared with the roughly 720-donor mean, donors in an Asian-associated ancestry cluster had fewer N-insertions in productive TCRs, according to a later genetic analysis. Broadly in line with IMGT annotations, most TCR beta V segments showed up in productive rearrangements about 87% or about 30% of the time in an earlier analysis of 587 of the donors.

The cohort was made up of 666 healthy bone marrow donors. Cohort members were all nominally healthy when sampled, although unrecorded immune exposures were likely present. The donor tested CMV seronegative, placing the donor among the 350 or so seronegative members of the cohort. A peripheral blood sample was collected from each donor, and TCR beta sequencing was performed on peripheral blood mononuclear cells. The Qiagen DNeasy Blood Extraction Kit was used to extract genomic DNA from the blood cell samples. The CDR3 measures 16 amino acids from cysteine to phenylalanine. Here the CDR3 DNA is all that survives: 48 bases in frame from base 1. V is reduced by 3 bases and J by 4 bases, leaving a spacing of 15 bases between them. CDR1 and CDR2, per the germline V gene, are MNHEY and SVGAGI. The library was made by the immunoSEQ multiplex PCR assay. For the multiplex PCR, a mixture combining 60 forward primers for TCR Vbeta segments and 13 reverse primers for TCR Jbeta segments was used. The CDR3 region of rearranged TCR beta genes was amplified from genomic DNA by a multiplex PCR assay. On the Illumina HiSeq System, the amplified TCR beta libraries were sequenced as 87-base-pair reads. Turning to the authors' computational methods: Across the 640 or so repertoires, a later analysis counted about 81 million unique TCR beta chains, about 10 million of which were shared by at least two donors. Raw reads were error-corrected and collapsed into unique sequences with a nearest-neighbor algorithm that merged closely related sequences to remove PCR and sequencing errors. V, D and J gene segments were assigned by aligning CDR3 sequences to IMGT reference sequences. For a sequence to be retained, a match of at least six nucleotides to both a V gene segment and a J gene segment was required. A rearrangement counted as productive if the CDR3 had no stop codons and remained in frame with V and J, and every other rearrangement counted as non-productive. Following IMGT convention, CDR3 was defined as the stretch from the second conserved V-encoded cysteine up to the conserved J-encoded phenylalanine. In an earlier analysis of some 550 of the donors, sequences lacking an unambiguous match to a single V gene segment were excluded. In an earlier analysis of a few hundred of the donors, a V segment was called functional when productive rearrangements were above 56.7%, and segregating when the standard deviation between donors exceeded 5%. To diagnose cytomegalovirus status from the catalog of TCR beta chain sequences, a statistical classification framework was built. In a later analysis, TCR nucleotide sequences were compared against IMGT/GENE-DB human TR gene sequences so that V and J genes could be assigned. Using the TCRdist pipeline, a later analysis assigned CDR3 sequences along with most-parsimonious VDJ recombination scenarios. In a later analysis, each TCR beta chain was defined by its CDR3 amino acid sequence together with its V-gene family, and reads lacking a unique V-gene family were excluded. As a way to deal with suspected cross-contamination and a sequencing artifact, a later analysis dropped over 550 nucleotide sequences that were highly shared and had low generation probability. A later analysis calculated a clonal expansion index for each public chain from normalized within-repertoire ranks of inferred template counts. In a later analysis, generation probabilities were computed with a VDJ recombination model fitted to out-of-frame rearrangements, and the resulting probabilities were checked against IGoR. In a later analysis, hypergeometric tests were used to score TCR-TCR, TCR-HLA and TCR-CMV co-occurrence, with a repertoire-size bias correction applied to TCR pairs. False discovery rates were estimated in a later analysis by permuting HLA or CMV assignments 20 times. In a later analysis, co-occurring TCRs were grouped with DBSCAN, and TCRdist sequence similarity was added when clustering was performed within HLA-allele-positive subsets. For co-occurrence clustering, repertoires with fewer than 30,000 or more than 120,000 public chains were excluded, along with a handful of repertoires with anomalous nucleotide sharing. TCRdb stores this immuneACCESS table with in-frame sequences only. Part of the clones is absent; in the studies checked, under half of the shortfall reflects unresolved V genes, and no reason is known for the rest. V, J and clone size derive from that table, while D and trimming were established from the DNA sequence. The sample records about 97,000 clones, approximately 74% of which are singletons. The leading ten clones occupy 1.5% to 2% of the sample.

As for this clone: This clone's antigen is unknown. The record has no base qualities; no much larger clone is one base away.

Sequencing was performed on PBMCs. The sequence links TRBV6-5 to TRBJ1-4; a tentative D call is TRBD1 (5 bases match). This receptor was obtained from a woman aged 35 to 49 in good health and CMV-seronegative. CDR3 sequence: CASSYPGHAGNEKLFF. The DNA sequence follows: TGTGCCAGCAGTTATCCCGGACACGCCGGTAATGAAAAACTGTTTTTT.